This T cell receptor (beta chain) is drawn from a study of blood T cells in healthy people across ages (dated by TCRdb to 2013 to 2016). Study-level background: In model experiments, template switching captured about one uniquely barcoded TCR beta cDNA molecule for every two T cells. To track age-related changes in TCR beta repertoire diversity, the study relied on deep sequencing normalized with unique cDNA molecular identifiers. The donors were split into four age groups: young (average around 15 years), middle-aged (39), aged (about 56) and long-lived (about 82). To avoid experimental bias, donors of different ages were spread randomly across the sequencing lanes. The study analyzed two additional independent replicas of 1 million unique cDNA reads from the same blood draw for two donors, one aged 18 to 29 and one aged 80 or older. General study outcomes and caveats: As age increased, observed TCR beta diversity per million T cells dropped in a roughly linear way, and a significant reduction was already evident by age roughly 36. Because the CMV infection status of the donors was unknown, age-related changes in expanded clonotypes may potentially have been confounded. Observed TCR beta diversity correlated strongly with the percentage of naive T cells measured by flow cytometry. Total diversity estimates from one million sequenced T cells were considered lower bounds and underestimates. Since profiling was done on bulk unsorted PBMCs, naive and antigen-experienced compartments could not be conclusively compared. Compared with the aged group, the long-lived group had more naive CD4+ T cells, fewer expanded clones and increased TCR diversity, a pattern suggesting age selection.

The method was 5' RACE. For sequencing, an Illumina HiSeq 2500 was employed. A second PCR of roughly 7 to 12 cycles was run with a J-beta primer mix and a sample-barcoded 5' primer. A template-switch 5' adaptor carrying 12 random nucleotides introduced a unique molecular identifier onto each TCR beta cDNA molecule. Each sample yielded at least 3 million CDR3-containing paired-end reads. First-strand cDNA was synthesized from all RNA with the Mint cDNA synthesis kit, primed by a TRBC-specific oligonucleotide. All cDNA was treated with uracil-DNA glycosylase and then went through a first 18-cycle PCR with the universal primers M1SS and BC2_uni_R. Regarding the original processing steps: For normalization, 1 million high-quality reads were randomly selected from each sample, with every read carrying a distinct molecular identifier. Reads sharing molecular identifiers were discarded rather than binned into consensus sequences. MiTCR, with a Q25 quality threshold and the strictest error-elimination algorithm, was used for CDR3 identification, clonotype clustering and error correction. A nonparametric unseen species model using Euler transformation provided a lower-bound estimate of total TCR beta diversity. TCRdb took the public reads, trimmed them with fastp at Q25, ran MiXCR for clone calling and kept in-frame beta chains. Every entry covers one CDR3 protein and lists the most common genes and DNA from its rows. What appears here as the V and J calls and clone size reflects TCRdb's work, not the paper's. The sample records about 1.1 million distinct CDR3 sequences, roughly two fifths of which are singletons. The ten most abundant clones make up around 13% of the sample.

This clonotype was detected only a few times. Its recognized antigen is unknown. Base qualities are missing; no much larger clone stands one base away. The CDR3, cysteine through phenylalanine, is 13 amino acids long. Only CDR3 DNA remains: 39 bases, in frame from the first base. The germline V gene (reference sequence) supplies CDR1 DFQATT and CDR2 SNEGSKA. V drops 3 bases and J drops 2 bases, leaving 9 bases in between. The roughly 42 donors, aged about 6 to 95 years, were systemically healthy Caucasian individuals from Russia. Approximately 11 milliliters of peripheral blood were drawn from each donor into EDTA-treated Vacutainer tubes. Ficoll-Paque density-gradient centrifugation was used to isolate PBMCs, with at least 6 million per sample. Trizol reagent was used to extract total RNA from the PBMCs, yielding at least 5 micrograms per sample. For every donor, an aliquot of PBMCs went through flow cytometry to measure the percentages of naive CD45RAhigh/CD27high T cells.

Sample: blood. The chain uses TRBV20-1 and TRBJ2-3, and TRBD1 may be the D gene, going by 5 matching bases. The receptor was derived from a man younger than 35 in good health. The sequenced DNA: TGCAGTGCTAGTAGGGGCGACACAGATACGCAGTATTTT. Its translation reads: CSASRGDTDTQYF.